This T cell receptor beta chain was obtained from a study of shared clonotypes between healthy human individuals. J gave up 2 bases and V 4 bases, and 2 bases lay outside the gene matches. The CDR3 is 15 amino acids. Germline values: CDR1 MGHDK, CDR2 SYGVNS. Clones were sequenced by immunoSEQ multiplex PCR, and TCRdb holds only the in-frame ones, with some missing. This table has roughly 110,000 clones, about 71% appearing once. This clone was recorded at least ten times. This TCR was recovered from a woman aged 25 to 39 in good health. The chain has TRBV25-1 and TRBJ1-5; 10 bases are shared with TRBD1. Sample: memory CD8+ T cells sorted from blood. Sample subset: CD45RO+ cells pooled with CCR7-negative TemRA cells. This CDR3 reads CASSGGTGGNQPQHF. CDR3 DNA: TGTGCCAGCAGTGGCGGGACAGGGGGCAATCAGCCCCAGCATTTT.